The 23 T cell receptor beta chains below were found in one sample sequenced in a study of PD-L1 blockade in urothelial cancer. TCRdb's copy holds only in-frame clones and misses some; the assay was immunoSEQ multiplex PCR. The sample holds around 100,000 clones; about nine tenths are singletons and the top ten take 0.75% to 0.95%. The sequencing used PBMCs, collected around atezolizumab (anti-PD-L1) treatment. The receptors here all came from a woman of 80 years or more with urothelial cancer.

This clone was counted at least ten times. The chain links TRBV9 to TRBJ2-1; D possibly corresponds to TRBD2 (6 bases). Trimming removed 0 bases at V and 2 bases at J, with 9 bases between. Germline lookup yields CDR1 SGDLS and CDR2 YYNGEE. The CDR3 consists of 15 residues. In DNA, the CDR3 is TGTGCCAGCAGCGTAGCGGGAGACACCTACAATGAGCAGTTCTTC. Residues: CASSVAGDTYNEQFF.

The CDR3 spells CASSFFRDNEQYF. The CDR3 nucleotides are TGTGCCAGCAGCTTTTTCAGGGATAACGAGCAGTACTTC. V gene TRBV11-2 combines with J gene TRBJ2-7; D is perhaps TRBD1 (5 bases). The germline V gene has CDR1 SGHAT and CDR2 FQNNGV. This CDR3 has 13 amino acids. The germline V and J ends were trimmed by 3 bases and 5 bases, with 11 bases remaining between them.

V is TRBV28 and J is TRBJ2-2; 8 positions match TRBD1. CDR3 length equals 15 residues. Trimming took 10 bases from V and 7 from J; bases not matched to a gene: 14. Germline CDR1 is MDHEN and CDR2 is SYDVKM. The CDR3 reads CATPRSQGAGGELFF. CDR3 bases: TGTGCCACCCCCCGGTCCCAGGGGGCAGGCGGGGAGCTGTTTTTT.

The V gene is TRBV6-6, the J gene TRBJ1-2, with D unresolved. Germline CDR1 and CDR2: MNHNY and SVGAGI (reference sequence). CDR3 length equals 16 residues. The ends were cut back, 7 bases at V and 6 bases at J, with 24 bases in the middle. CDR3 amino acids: CASTTPVGRKSDGYTF. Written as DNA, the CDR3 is TGTGCCAGCACCACCCCAGTTGGCAGAAAATCAGATGGCTACACCTTC.

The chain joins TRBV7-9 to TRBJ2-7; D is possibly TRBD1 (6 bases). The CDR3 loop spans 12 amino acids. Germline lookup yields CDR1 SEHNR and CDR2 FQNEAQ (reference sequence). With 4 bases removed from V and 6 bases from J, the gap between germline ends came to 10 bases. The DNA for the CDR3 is TGTGCCAGCAGCTCAGAAGGGGGCGAGCAGTACTTC. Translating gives CASSSEGGEQYF. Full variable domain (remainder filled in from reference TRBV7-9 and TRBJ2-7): DTGVSQNPRHKITKRGQNVTFRCDPISEHNRLYWYRQTLGQGPEFLTYFQNEAQLEKSRLLSDRFSAERPKGSFSTLEIQRTEQGDSAMYLCASSSEGGEQYFGPGTRLTVT.

The CDR3 nucleotides are TGTGCCAGCAGCGCGACCACCCAGGGCACTGAAGCTTTCTTT. Translated, it gives CASSATTQGTEAFF. The chain couples TRBV7-9 to TRBJ1-1, with a possible D match to TRBD1 (5 bases). In germline, CDR1 is SEHNR, CDR2 FQNEAQ (reference sequence). Trimming took off 5 bases at V and 4 bases at J, with 14 bases between the two ends. The CDR3 spans 14 residues.

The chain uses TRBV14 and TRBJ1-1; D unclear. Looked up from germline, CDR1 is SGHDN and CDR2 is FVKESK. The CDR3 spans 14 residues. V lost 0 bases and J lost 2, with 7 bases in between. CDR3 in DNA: TGTGCCAGCAGCCAAGAGGTCAGAAACACTGAAGCTTTCTTT. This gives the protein CASSQEVRNTEAFF.

CDR3 bases: TGTGCCAGCAGCTTAGGGGCGCGCGGCTACACCTTC. Translating it yields CASSLGARGYTF. V usage is TRBV28 and J usage is TRBJ1-2, with D tentatively TRBD1 (5 bases). This CDR3 spans 12 amino acids. V was pared by 6 bases and J by 8 bases, with 13 bases between. Per the germline V gene, CDR1 is MDHEN and CDR2 is SYDVKM.

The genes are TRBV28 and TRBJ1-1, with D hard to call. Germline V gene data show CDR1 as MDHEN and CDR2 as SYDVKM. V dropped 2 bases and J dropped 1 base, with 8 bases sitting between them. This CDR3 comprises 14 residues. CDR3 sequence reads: CASSLAVRNTEAFF. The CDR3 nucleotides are TGTGCCAGCAGTTTAGCGGTCAGGAACACTGAAGCTTTCTTT.

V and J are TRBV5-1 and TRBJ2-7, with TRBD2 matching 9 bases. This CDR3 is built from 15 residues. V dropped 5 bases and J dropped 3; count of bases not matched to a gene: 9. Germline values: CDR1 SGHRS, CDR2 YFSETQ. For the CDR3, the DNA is TGCGCCAGCAGGCCCAGCCTAGCGGGACTCTACGAGCAGTACTTC. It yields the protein CASRPSLAGLYEQYF.

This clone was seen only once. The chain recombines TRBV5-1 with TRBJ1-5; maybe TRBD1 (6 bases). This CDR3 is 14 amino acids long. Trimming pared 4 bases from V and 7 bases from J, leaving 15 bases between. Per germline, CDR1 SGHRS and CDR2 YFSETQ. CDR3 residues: CASSEQGEGQPQHF. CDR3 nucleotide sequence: TGCGCCAGCAGCGAACAGGGTGAGGGACAGCCCCAGCATTTT.

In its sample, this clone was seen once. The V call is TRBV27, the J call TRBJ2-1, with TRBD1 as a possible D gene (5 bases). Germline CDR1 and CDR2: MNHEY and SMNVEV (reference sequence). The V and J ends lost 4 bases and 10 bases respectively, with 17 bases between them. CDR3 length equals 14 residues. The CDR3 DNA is TGTGCCAGCAGTTCACAGGTTGGAAGGAAGGAGCAGTTCTTC. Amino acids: CASSSQVGRKEQFF.

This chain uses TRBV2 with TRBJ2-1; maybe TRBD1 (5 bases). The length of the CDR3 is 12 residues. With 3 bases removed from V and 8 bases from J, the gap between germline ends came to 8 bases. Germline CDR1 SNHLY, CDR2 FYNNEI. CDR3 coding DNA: TGTGCCAGCAGTGACAGGGTTTATGAGCAGTTCTTC. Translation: CASSDRVYEQFF. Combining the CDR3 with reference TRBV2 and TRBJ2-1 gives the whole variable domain EPEVTQTPSHQVTQMGQEVILRCVPISNHLYFYWYRQILGQKVEFLVSFYNNEISEKSEIFDDQFSVERPDGSNFTLKIRSTKLEDSAMYFCASSDRVYEQFFGPGTRLTVL.

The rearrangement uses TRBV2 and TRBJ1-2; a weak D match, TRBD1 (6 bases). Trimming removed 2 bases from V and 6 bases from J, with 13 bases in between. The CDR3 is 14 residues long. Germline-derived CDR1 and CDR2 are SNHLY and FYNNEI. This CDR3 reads CASSELGGFNGYTF. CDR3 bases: TGTGCCAGCAGTGAACTTGGGGGCTTCAATGGCTACACCTTC.

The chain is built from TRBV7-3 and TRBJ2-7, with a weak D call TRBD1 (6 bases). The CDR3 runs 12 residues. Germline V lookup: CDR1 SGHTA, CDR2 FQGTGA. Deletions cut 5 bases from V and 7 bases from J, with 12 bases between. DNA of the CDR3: TGTGCCAGCAGCGAGACCGGGACAGAGCAGTACTTC. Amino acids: CASSETGTEQYF. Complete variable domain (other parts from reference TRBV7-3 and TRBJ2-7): GAGVSQTPSNKVTEKGKYVELRCDPISGHTALYWYRQSLGQGPEFLIYFQGTGAADDSGLPNDRFFAVRPEGSVSTLKIQRTERGDSAVYLCASSETGTEQYFGPGTRLTVT.

CDR3 sequence (DNA): TGTGCCAGCAGCCGGGTGGGTCGGGGCAATGAGCAGTTCTTC. Translated, it gives CASSRVGRGNEQFF. The chain joins TRBV11-2 to TRBJ2-1; possible D gene TRBD2, 5 bases. CDR1 is SGHAT, CDR2 FQNNGV, per germline. The V end lost 5 bases, the J end lost 6 bases, and 14 bases lay between the germline ends. The CDR3 is made up of 14 amino acids. The variable domain in full, with the rest retrieved from reference TRBV11-2 and TRBJ2-1, is EAGVAQSPRYKIIEKRQSVAFWCNPISGHATLYWYQQILGQGPKLLIQFQNNGVVDDSQLPKDRFSAERLKGVDSTLKIQPAKLEDSAVYLCASSRVGRGNEQFFGPGTRLTVL.

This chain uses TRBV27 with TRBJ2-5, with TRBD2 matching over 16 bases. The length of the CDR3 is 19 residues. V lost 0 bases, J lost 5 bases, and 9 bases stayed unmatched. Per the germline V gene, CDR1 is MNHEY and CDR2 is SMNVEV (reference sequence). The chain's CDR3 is CASSLSGTSGRVGVETQYF. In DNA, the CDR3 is TGTGCCAGCAGTTTATCGGGGACTAGCGGGAGGGTAGGAGTGGAGACCCAGTACTTC.

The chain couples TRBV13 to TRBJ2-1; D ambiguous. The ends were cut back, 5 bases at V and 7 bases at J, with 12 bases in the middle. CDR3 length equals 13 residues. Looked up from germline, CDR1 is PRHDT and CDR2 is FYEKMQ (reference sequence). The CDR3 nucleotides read TGTGCCAGCAGCCCCAGTCCCGTTAATGAGCAGTTCTTC. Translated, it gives CASSPSPVNEQFF.

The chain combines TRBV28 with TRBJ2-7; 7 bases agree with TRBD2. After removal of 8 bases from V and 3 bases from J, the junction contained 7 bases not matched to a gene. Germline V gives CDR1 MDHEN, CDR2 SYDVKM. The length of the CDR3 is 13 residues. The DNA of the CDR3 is TGTGCCAGCGGTGGGGGGGGGTTCTACGAGCAGTACTTC. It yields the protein CASGGGGFYEQYF.

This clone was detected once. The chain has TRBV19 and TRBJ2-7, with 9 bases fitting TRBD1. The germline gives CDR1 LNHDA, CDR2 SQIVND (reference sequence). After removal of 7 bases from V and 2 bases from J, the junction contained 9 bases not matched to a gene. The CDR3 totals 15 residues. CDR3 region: CASTRGQGLAYEQYF. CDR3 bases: TGTGCCAGTACCCGAGGACAGGGGTTGGCCTACGAGCAGTACTTC. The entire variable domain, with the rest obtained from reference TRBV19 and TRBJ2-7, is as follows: DGGITQSPKYLFRKEGQNVTLSCEQNLNHDAMYWYRQDPGQGLRLIYYSQIVNDFQKGDIAEGYSVSREKKESFPLTVTSAQKNPTAFYLCASTRGQGLAYEQYFGPGTRLTVT.

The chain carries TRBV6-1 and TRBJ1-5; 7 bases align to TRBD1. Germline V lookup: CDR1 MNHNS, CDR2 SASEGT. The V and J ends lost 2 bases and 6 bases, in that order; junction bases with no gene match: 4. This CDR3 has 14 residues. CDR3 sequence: CASSEMTGRQPQHF. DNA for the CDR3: TGTGCCAGCAGTGAAATGACAGGGCGTCAGCCCCAGCATTTT.

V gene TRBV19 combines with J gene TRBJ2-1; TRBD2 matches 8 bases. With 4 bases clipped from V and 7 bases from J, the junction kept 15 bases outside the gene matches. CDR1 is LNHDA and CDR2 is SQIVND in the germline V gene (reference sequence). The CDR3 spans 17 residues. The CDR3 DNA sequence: TGTGCCAGTAGTACTACAGCGGGAGTGAAGGTATTAAATGAGCAGTTCTTC. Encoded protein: CASSTTAGVKVLNEQFF.

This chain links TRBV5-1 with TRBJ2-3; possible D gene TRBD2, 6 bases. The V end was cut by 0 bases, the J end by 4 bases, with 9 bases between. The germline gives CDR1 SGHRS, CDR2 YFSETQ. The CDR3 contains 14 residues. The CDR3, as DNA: TGCGCCAGCAGCTTGGCGGGGGACTCAGATACGCAGTATTTT. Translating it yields CASSLAGDSDTQYF. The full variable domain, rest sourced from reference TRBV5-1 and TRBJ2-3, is KAGVTQTPRYLIKTRGQQVTLSCSPISGHRSVSWYQQTPGQGLQFLFEYFSETQRNKGNFPGRFSGRQFSNSRSEMNVSTLELGDSALYLCASSLAGDSDTQYFGPGTRLTVL.